This T cell receptor beta chain was found in a study of T-cell reconstitution after alpha-beta-depleted transplantation in children. Unique molecular identifiers were incorporated during preparation of the TCRbeta library. MiXCR was run by TCRdb on the PCR reads, yielding one entry per CDR3 protein. The table records around 200,000 distinct CDR3 sequences, about a tenth of them present only once. At least ten counts were recorded for this clonotype. The CDR3 spans 12 residues. Trimming pared 3 bases from V and 6 bases from J, leaving 5 bases between. Germline CDR1 LNHNV, CDR2 YYDKDF (reference sequence).

This chain connects TRBV15 to TRBJ2-2; D is possibly TRBD1 or TRBD2 (5 bases each). This clonotype was obtained from a human donor who donated a stem cell graft to a child with acute lymphoblastic leukemia. Sequenced here: PBMCs from the stem cell graft donor, sampled from the stem cell graft. The CDR3 DNA reads TGTGCCACCAGCAGGGGGGCCGGGGAGCTGTTTTTT. Amino acid sequence: CATSRGAGELFF.